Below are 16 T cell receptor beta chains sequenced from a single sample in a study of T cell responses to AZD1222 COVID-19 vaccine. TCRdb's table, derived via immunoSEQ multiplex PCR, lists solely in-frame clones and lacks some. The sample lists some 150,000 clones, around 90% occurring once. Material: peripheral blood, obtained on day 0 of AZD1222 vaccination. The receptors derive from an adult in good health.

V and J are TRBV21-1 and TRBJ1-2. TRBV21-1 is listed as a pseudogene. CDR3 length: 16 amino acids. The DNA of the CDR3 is TGTGCCAGCAGCAAAGCGTCCACGTCAAACAACTATGGCTACACCTTC. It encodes CASSKASTSNNYGYTF.

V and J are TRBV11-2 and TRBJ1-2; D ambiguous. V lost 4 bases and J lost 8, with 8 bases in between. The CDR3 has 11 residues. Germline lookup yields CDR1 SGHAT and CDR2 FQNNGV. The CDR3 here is CASSYGIGYTF. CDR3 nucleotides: TGTGCCAGCAGCTACGGAATCGGCTACACCTTC.

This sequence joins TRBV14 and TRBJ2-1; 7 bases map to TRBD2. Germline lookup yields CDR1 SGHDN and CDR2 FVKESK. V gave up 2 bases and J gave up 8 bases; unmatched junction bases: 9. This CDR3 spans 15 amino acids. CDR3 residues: CASSQPTTSSYEQFF. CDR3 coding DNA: TGTGCCAGCAGCCAACCGACGACTAGCTCCTATGAGCAGTTCTTC.

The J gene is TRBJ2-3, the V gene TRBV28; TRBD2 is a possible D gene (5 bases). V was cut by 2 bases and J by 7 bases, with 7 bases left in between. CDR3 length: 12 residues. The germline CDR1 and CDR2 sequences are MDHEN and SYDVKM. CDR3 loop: CASSLIGNTQYF. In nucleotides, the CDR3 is TGTGCCAGCAGTTTAATCGGGAATACGCAGTATTTT.

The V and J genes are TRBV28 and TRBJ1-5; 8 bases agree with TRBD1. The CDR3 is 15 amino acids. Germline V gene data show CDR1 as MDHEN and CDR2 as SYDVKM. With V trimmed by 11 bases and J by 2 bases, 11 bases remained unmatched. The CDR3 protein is CAATQGAKGNQPQHF. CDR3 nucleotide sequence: TGTGCCGCTACCCAGGGGGCCAAGGGCAATCAGCCCCAGCATTTT.

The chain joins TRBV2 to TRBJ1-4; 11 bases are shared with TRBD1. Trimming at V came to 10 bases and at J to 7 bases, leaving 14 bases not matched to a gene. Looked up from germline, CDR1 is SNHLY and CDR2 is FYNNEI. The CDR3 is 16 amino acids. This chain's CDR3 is CATNSGQGANREKLFF. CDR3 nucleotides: TGTGCCACCAATAGTGGACAGGGGGCGAATCGTGAAAAACTGTTTTTT.

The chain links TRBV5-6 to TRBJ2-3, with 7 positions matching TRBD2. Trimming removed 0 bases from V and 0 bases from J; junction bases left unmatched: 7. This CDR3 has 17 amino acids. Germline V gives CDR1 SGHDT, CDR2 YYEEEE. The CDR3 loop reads CASSLGVAGLSTDTQYF. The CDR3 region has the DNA TGTGCCAGCAGCTTGGGGGTAGCGGGCCTAAGCACAGATACGCAGTATTTT.

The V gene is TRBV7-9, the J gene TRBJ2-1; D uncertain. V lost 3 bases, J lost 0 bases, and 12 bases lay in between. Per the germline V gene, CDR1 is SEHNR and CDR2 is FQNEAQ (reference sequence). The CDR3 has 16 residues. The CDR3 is CASSFPWKPSYNEQFF. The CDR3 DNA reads TGTGCCAGCAGCTTTCCATGGAAGCCCTCCTACAATGAGCAGTTCTTC.

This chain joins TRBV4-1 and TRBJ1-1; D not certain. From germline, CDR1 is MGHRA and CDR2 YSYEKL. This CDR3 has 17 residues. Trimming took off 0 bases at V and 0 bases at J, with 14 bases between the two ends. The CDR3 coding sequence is TGCGCCAGCAGCCAAGATAACGTTTGGTCTGTGAACACTGAAGCTTTCTTT. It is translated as CASSQDNVWSVNTEAFF.

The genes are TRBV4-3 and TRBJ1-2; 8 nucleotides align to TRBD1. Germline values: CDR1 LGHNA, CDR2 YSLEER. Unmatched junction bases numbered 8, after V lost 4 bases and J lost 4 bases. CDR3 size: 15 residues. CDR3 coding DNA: TGCGCCAGCAGCCGCTTACAGGGGGGCGGCTATGGCTACACCTTC. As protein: CASSRLQGGGYGYTF.

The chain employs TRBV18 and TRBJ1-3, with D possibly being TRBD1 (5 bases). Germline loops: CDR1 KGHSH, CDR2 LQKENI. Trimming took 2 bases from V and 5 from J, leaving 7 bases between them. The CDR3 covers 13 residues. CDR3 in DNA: TGTGCCAGCTCACCAGGGGGACGAAACACCATATATTTT. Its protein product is CASSPGGRNTIYF. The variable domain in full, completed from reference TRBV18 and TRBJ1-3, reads NAGVMQNPRHLVRRRGQEARLRCSPMKGHSHVYWYRQLPEEGLKFMVYLQKENIIDESGMPKERFSAEFPKEGPSILRIQQVVRGDSAAYFCASSPGGRNTIYFGEGSWLTVV.

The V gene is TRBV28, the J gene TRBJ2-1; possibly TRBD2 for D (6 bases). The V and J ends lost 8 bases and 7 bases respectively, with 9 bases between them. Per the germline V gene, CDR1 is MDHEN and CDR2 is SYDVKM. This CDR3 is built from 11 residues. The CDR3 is CASRGWNEQFF. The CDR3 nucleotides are TGTGCCAGCCGGGGGTGGAATGAGCAGTTCTTC.

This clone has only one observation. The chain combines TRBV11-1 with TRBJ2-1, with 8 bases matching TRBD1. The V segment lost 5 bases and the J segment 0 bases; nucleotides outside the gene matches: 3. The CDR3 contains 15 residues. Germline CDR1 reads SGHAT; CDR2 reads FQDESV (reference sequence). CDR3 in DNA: TGTGCCAGCAGCAAAGGACAGGGCTCCTACAATGAGCAGTTCTTC. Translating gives CASSKGQGSYNEQFF.

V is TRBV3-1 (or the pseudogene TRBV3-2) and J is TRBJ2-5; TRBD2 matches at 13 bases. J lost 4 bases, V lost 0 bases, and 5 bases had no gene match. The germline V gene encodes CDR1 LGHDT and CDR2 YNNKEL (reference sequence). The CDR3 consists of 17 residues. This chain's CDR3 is CASSQETSGRAGETQYF. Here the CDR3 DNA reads TGTGCCAGCAGCCAAGAAACTAGCGGGAGGGCCGGAGAGACCCAGTACTTC.

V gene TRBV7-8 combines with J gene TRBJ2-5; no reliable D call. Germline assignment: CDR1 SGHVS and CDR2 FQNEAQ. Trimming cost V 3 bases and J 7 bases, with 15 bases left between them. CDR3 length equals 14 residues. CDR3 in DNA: TGTGCCAGCAGCTTTCCGGGCTTTGCTGGGACCCAGTACTTC. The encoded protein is CASSFPGFAGTQYF.

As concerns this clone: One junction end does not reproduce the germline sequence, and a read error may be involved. In DNA form, the CDR3 reads TGTGCCAGCAGCTATAGCGATCAGCCCCAGCATTTT. This codes for CASSYSDQPQHF. The V gene is TRBV7-9, the J gene TRBJ1-5, with D unresolved. This CDR3 spans 12 amino acids. The germline gives CDR1 SEHNR, CDR2 FQNEAQ (reference sequence). Together with reference TRBV7-9 and TRBJ1-5, the CDR3 gives the full variable domain: DTGVSQNPRHKITKRGQNVTFRCDPISEHNRLYWYRQTLGQGPEFLTYFQNEAQLEKSRLLSDRFSAERPKGSFSTLEIQRTEQGDSAMYLCASSYSDQPQHFGDGTRLSIL.